Listed below are T cell receptor beta chains from one sample, sequenced in a study of shared T cell receptors in the human thymus. Sequencing was performed with immunoSEQ multiplex PCR; in TCRdb, only in-frame clones are kept and a portion is missing. The table lists approximately 68,000 clones, about 95% of them singletons. The sample was thymocytes. All receptors come from a human donor. The CDR3 runs from the conserved cysteine through the conserved F or W. D genes are given only for firm matches. Expanded clones get a size class; other rows say once, few or many, or leave the size out.

abundance: NA
v_gene: TRBV18
j_gene: TRBJ2-3
d_gene: TRBD2
CDR3aa: CASSPRGTSADTQYF
CDR3nt: TGTGCCAGCTCACCACGAGGGACTAGTGCAGATACGCAGTATTTT

abundance: once
v_gene: TRBV6-1
j_gene: TRBJ2-1
d_gene: NA
CDR3aa: CASSEGQGNNEQFF
CDR3nt: TGTGCCAGCAGTGAAGGGCAGGGTAACAATGAGCAGTTCTTC

abundance: NA
v_gene: TRBV15
j_gene: TRBJ2-5
d_gene: NA
CDR3aa: CATSRLSGTNGTLQETQYF
CDR3nt: TGTGCCACCAGCAGGCTGAGTGGGACCAATGGGACCCTCCAAGAGACCCAGTACTTC

abundance: NA
v_gene: TRBV6-1
j_gene: TRBJ1-1
d_gene: NA
CDR3aa: CASSDVRGLGKNEAFF
CDR3nt: TGTGCCAGCAGTGACGTGAGGGGATTGGGAAAAAATGAAGCTTTCTTT

abundance: NA
v_gene: TRBV27
j_gene: TRBJ2-7
d_gene: NA
CDR3aa: CASSFRASYEQYF
CDR3nt: TGTGCCAGCAGTTTTAGGGCCTCCTACGAGCAGTACTTC

abundance: NA
v_gene: TRBV4-1
j_gene: TRBJ2-3
d_gene: NA
CDR3aa: CASSPGREMADTQYF
CDR3nt: TGCGCCAGCAGCCCGGGACGGGAAATGGCAGATACGCAGTATTTT

abundance: once
v_gene: TRBV14
j_gene: TRBJ2-5
d_gene: NA
CDR3aa: CASSSQDCQETQYF
CDR3nt: TGTGCCAGCAGCTCTCAGGACTGCCAAGAGACCCAGTACTTC

abundance: NA
v_gene: TRBV18
j_gene: TRBJ1-1
d_gene: NA
CDR3aa: CASSPWGNTEAFF
CDR3nt: TGTGCCAGCTCACCTTGGGGGAACACTGAAGCTTTCTTT

abundance: NA
v_gene: TRBV5-6
j_gene: TRBJ2-7
d_gene: NA
CDR3aa: CASSLSVTSYEQYF
CDR3nt: TGTGCCAGCAGCTTATCGGTAACCTCCTACGAGCAGTACTTC

abundance: NA
v_gene: TRBV6-4
j_gene: TRBJ2-2
d_gene: NA
CDR3aa: CASTKTRVRIIGELFF
CDR3nt: TGTGCCAGCACCAAGACCAGGGTGAGGATTATCGGGGAGCTGTTTTTT

abundance: once
v_gene: TRBV19
j_gene: TRBJ1-1
d_gene: NA
CDR3aa: CASSISQGWSTEAFF
CDR3nt: TGTGCCAGTAGTATAAGTCAGGGATGGAGCACTGAAGCTTTCTTT

abundance: NA
v_gene: TRBV19
j_gene: TRBJ2-3
d_gene: NA
CDR3aa: CASSIEGGFTDTQYF
CDR3nt: TGTGCCAGTAGTATTGAGGGGGGGTTCACAGATACGCAGTATTTT

abundance: NA
v_gene: TRBV5-1
j_gene: TRBJ2-3
d_gene: NA
CDR3aa: CASSSKQLYTQYF
CDR3nt: TGCGCCAGCAGCTCAAAACAGCTGTATACGCAGTATTTT

abundance: NA
v_gene: TRBV5-1
j_gene: TRBJ2-3
d_gene: NA
CDR3aa: CASSWRPTSTDTQYF
CDR3nt: TGCGCCAGCAGCTGGAGGCCCACTAGCACAGATACGCAGTATTTT

abundance: NA
v_gene: TRBV10-3
j_gene: TRBJ2-7
d_gene: TRBD2
CDR3aa: CAISGRGEEQYF
CDR3nt: TGTGCCATCAGTGGCCGGGGGGAAGAGCAGTACTTC

abundance: NA
v_gene: TRBV5-6
j_gene: TRBJ2-1
d_gene: TRBD1
CDR3aa: CASSLCPGTGGSEQFF
CDR3nt: TGTGCCAGCAGCTTATGCCCCGGGACAGGGGGTAGTGAGCAGTTCTTC

abundance: NA
v_gene: TRBV27
j_gene: TRBJ2-7
d_gene: NA
CDR3aa: CASKGGTLRLEQYF
CDR3nt: TGTGCCAGCAAGGGGGGGACCTTAAGGTTGGAGCAGTACTTC

abundance: NA
v_gene: TRBV4-3
j_gene: TRBJ2-5
d_gene: TRBD1
CDR3aa: CASSQQGVTGGETQYF
CDR3nt: TGCGCCAGCAGCCAACAGGGAGTGACAGGGGGAGAGACCCAGTACTTC

abundance: NA
v_gene: TRBV25-1
j_gene: TRBJ2-7
d_gene: TRBD1
CDR3aa: CASSKAGTGDYEQYF
CDR3nt: TGTGCCAGCAGTAAAGCCGGGACAGGGGACTACGAGCAGTACTTC

abundance: once
v_gene: TRBV19
j_gene: TRBJ1-1
d_gene: NA
CDR3aa: CASSTGLEKTEAFF
CDR3nt: TGTGCCAGTAGTACGGGACTGGAGAAAACTGAAGCTTTCTTT

abundance: NA
v_gene: TRBV22-1
j_gene: TRBJ2-6
d_gene: NA
CDR3aa: CPGSSEQSRANVLTF
CDR3nt: TGTCCTGGGAGTAGCGAACAAAGTCGGGCCAACGTCCTGACTTTC

abundance: NA
v_gene: TRBV5-6
j_gene: TRBJ2-5
d_gene: TRBD2
CDR3aa: CASRLREASATQYF
CDR3nt: TGTGCCAGCAGGCTTCGGGAGGCCTCTGCGACCCAGTACTTC

abundance: once
v_gene: TRBV15
j_gene: TRBJ1-1
d_gene: TRBD1
CDR3aa: CATSRLKRVTGNNTEAFF
CDR3nt: TGTGCCACCAGCAGACTAAAGAGGGTGACAGGGAATAACACTGAAGCTTTCTTT

abundance: NA
v_gene: TRBV4-3
j_gene: TRBJ1-5
d_gene: NA
CDR3aa: CASSQDSDRGQPQHF
CDR3nt: TGCGCCAGCAGCCAAGATTCGGATCGGGGTCAGCCCCAGCATTTT

abundance: NA
v_gene: TRBV5-1
j_gene: TRBJ2-3
d_gene: TRBD1
CDR3aa: CASSLVGQGPRGYTQYF
CDR3nt: TGCGCCAGCAGCTTGGTAGGACAGGGCCCCCGGGGATATACGCAGTATTTT

abundance: NA
v_gene: TRBV6-5
j_gene: TRBJ1-5
d_gene: NA
CDR3aa: CASSYWHQPQHF
CDR3nt: TGTGCCAGCAGTTATTGGCATCAGCCCCAGCATTTT

abundance: once
v_gene: TRBV6-1
j_gene: TRBJ2-7
d_gene: NA
CDR3aa: CASSECSPGVETYEQYF
CDR3nt: TGTGCCAGCAGTGAATGTTCGCCAGGGGTGGAGACCTACGAGCAGTACTTC

abundance: NA
v_gene: TRBV27
j_gene: TRBJ2-6
d_gene: TRBD1
CDR3aa: CASSPGTGGRIGANVLTF
CDR3nt: TGTGCCAGCAGTCCCGGGACAGGGGGGCGAATTGGGGCCAACGTCCTGACTTTC

abundance: NA
v_gene: TRBV25-1
j_gene: TRBJ1-1
d_gene: NA
CDR3aa: CASRDLRDTYTEAFF
CDR3nt: TGTGCCAGCAGGGACTTACGGGACACATACACTGAAGCTTTCTTT

abundance: NA
v_gene: TRBV18
j_gene: TRBJ1-6
d_gene: TRBD1
CDR3aa: CASSPSTGDNSPLHF
CDR3nt: TGTGCCAGCTCACCGTCGACAGGGGATAATTCACCCCTCCACTTT

abundance: NA
v_gene: TRBV4-3
j_gene: TRBJ2-2
d_gene: TRBD2
CDR3aa: CASSQAGPGLAGDTNTGELFF
CDR3nt: TGCGCCAGCAGCCAAGCGGGGCCGGGACTAGCGGGGGACACGAACACCGGGGAGCTGTTTTTT

abundance: NA
v_gene: TRBV19
j_gene: TRBJ1-2
d_gene: NA
CDR3aa: CASAWGPNYGYTF
CDR3nt: TGTGCCAGTGCTTGGGGCCCTAACTATGGCTACACCTTC

abundance: NA
v_gene: TRBV19
j_gene: TRBJ1-5
d_gene: NA
CDR3aa: CASSNRVGQPQHF
CDR3nt: TGTGCCAGTAGTAACAGGGTCGGTCAGCCCCAGCATTTT

abundance: NA
v_gene: TRBV5-1
j_gene: TRBJ2-7
d_gene: TRBD2
CDR3aa: CASSLDFSGGHNNYEQYF
CDR3nt: TGCGCCAGCAGCTTGGATTTTAGCGGGGGCCATAACAACTACGAGCAGTACTTC

abundance: NA
v_gene: TRBV10-2
j_gene: TRBJ1-5
d_gene: NA
CDR3aa: CASSEVRQPQHF
CDR3nt: TGCGCCAGCAGTGAGGTTCGCCAGCCCCAGCATTTT

abundance: NA
v_gene: TRBV5-6
j_gene: TRBJ1-2
d_gene: NA
CDR3aa: CASSGGPVLGYTF
CDR3nt: TGTGCCAGCAGCGGGGGGCCGGTCCTCGGCTACACCTTC

abundance: NA
v_gene: TRBV18
j_gene: TRBJ2-3
d_gene: NA
CDR3aa: CASSPPDSSTDTQYF
CDR3nt: TGTGCCAGCTCACCACCGGACAGTAGCACAGATACGCAGTATTTT

abundance: NA
v_gene: TRBV6-1
j_gene: TRBJ2-1
d_gene: NA
CDR3aa: CASSASRTFCNEQFF
CDR3nt: TGTGCCAGCAGCGCTAGCCGCACCTTTTGCAATGAGCAGTTCTTC

abundance: NA
v_gene: TRBV6-5
j_gene: TRBJ1-1
d_gene: TRBD1
CDR3aa: CASSCSNRGPNTEAFF
CDR3nt: TGTGCCAGCAGTTGTTCCAACAGGGGGCCGAACACTGAAGCTTTCTTT

abundance: once
v_gene: TRBV15
j_gene: TRBJ1-2
d_gene: NA
CDR3aa: CATSRDRVGNYGYTF
CDR3nt: TGTGCCACCAGCAGAGATCGGGTCGGAAACTATGGCTACACCTTC

abundance: NA
v_gene: TRBV11-2
j_gene: TRBJ2-3
d_gene: TRBD2
CDR3aa: CASRLAGTDTQYF
CDR3nt: TGTGCCAGCCGACTAGCGGGGACAGATACGCAGTATTTT

abundance: NA
v_gene: TRBV4-1
j_gene: TRBJ2-7
d_gene: NA
CDR3aa: CASSQEPIEHHEQYF
CDR3nt: TGCGCCAGCAGCCAAGAACCCATAGAGCATCACGAGCAGTACTTC

abundance: NA
v_gene: TRBV5-1
j_gene: TRBJ2-5
d_gene: TRBD2
CDR3aa: CASSPSGGAETQYF
CDR3nt: TGCGCCAGCAGTCCGAGCGGGGGGGCCGAGACCCAGTACTTC

abundance: once
v_gene: TRBV27
j_gene: TRBJ2-1
d_gene: NA
CDR3aa: CASSLGYQLNNEQFF
CDR3nt: TGTGCCAGCAGTTTAGGATACCAACTCAACAATGAGCAGTTCTTC

abundance: NA
v_gene: TRBV27
j_gene: TRBJ1-5
d_gene: NA
CDR3aa: CASGLSNQPQHF
CDR3nt: TGTGCCAGCGGACTTAGCAATCAGCCCCAGCATTTT

abundance: NA
v_gene: TRBV28
j_gene: TRBJ2-7
d_gene: TRBD2
CDR3aa: CASSLPSLDRGGYEQYF
CDR3nt: TGTGCCAGCAGTTTACCGTCACTCGACCGGGGGGGATACGAGCAGTACTTC

abundance: NA
v_gene: TRBV28
j_gene: TRBJ2-5
d_gene: TRBD1
CDR3aa: CASSLSGQGDQETQYF
CDR3nt: TGTGCCAGCAGTTTATCGGGACAGGGGGACCAAGAGACCCAGTACTTC

abundance: NA
v_gene: TRBV28
j_gene: TRBJ1-1
d_gene: TRBD1
CDR3aa: CSIGGSRVNTEAFF
CDR3nt: TGTTCGATAGGGGGCTCCCGAGTGAACACTGAAGCTTTCTTT